Listed here are 6 T cell receptor beta chains from one sample, sequenced in a study of blood T cell repertoires in COVID-19. Method: immunoSEQ multiplex PCR; TCRdb's copy keeps in-frame clones and lacks some. This sample carries approximately 290,000 clones, nearly 90% of them seen once, and the ten largest clones take around 4.4%. The specimen was PBMCs or T cells enriched from blood (not recorded which). The receptor set was obtained from a young woman with acute COVID-19.

This chain connects TRBV6-6 to TRBJ2-7; perhaps TRBD1 as D (6 bases). Germline lookup yields CDR1 MNHNY and CDR2 SVGAGI (reference sequence). Trimming left V 10 bases short and J 0 bases short, with 13 bases between. CDR3 size: 13 residues. This CDR3 is CATSTGNSYEQYF. CDR3 coding DNA: TGTGCCACCTCGACAGGAAACTCCTACGAGCAGTACTTC.

In its sample, this clone was seen a few times. This chain uses TRBV3-1 (or the pseudogene TRBV3-2) with TRBJ1-3; 8 nucleotides align to TRBD1. The germline V gene has CDR1 LGHDT and CDR2 YNNKEL (reference sequence). J was trimmed by 2 bases and V by 4 bases; bases with no gene match: 4. The CDR3 runs to 15 residues. CDR3 in DNA: TGTGCCAGCAGCCTGACAGGGGACACTGGAAACACCATATATTTT. This codes for CASSLTGDTGNTIYF.

The chain employs TRBV29-1 and TRBJ2-7; no definite D call. The V gene lost 7 bases and the J gene lost 2 bases, with 15 bases spanning the gap. Per the germline V gene, CDR1 is SQVTM and CDR2 is ANQGSEA. The length of the CDR3 is 13 residues. The CDR3 loop is CSATTTPTYEQYF. CDR3 bases: TGCAGCGCTACGACGACACCCACCTACGAGCAGTACTTC.

On this clone itself: Other nucleotide sequences from this sample produce the same CDR3. This chain joins TRBV28 and TRBJ1-1; 9 bases align to TRBD1. This CDR3 has 13 residues. The V and J ends lost 4 bases and 7 bases, in that order; junction bases with no gene match: 4. Germline loops: CDR1 MDHEN, CDR2 SYDVKM. The CDR3 loop is CASSSGQGSEAFF. The DNA of the CDR3 is TGTGCCAGCAGTTCGGGACAGGGAAGTGAAGCTTTCTTT.

The rearrangement uses TRBV6-5 and TRBJ1-5, with D tentatively TRBD1 (6 bases). Germline CDR1 reads MNHEY; CDR2 reads SVGAGI. Trimming removed 5 bases from V and 6 bases from J, with 14 bases in between. The CDR3 consists of 14 residues. CDR3 loop: CASSITGHGQPQHF. DNA of the CDR3: TGTGCCAGCAGTATAACAGGGCACGGTCAGCCCCAGCATTTT.

The chain is built from TRBV7-9 and TRBJ1-5, with a tentative D call TRBD1 (5 bases). The germline V gene encodes CDR1 SEHNR and CDR2 FQNEAQ (reference sequence). The germline V and J ends were trimmed by 1 base and 7 bases, with 14 bases remaining between them. CDR3 length equals 15 residues. The CDR3 DNA sequence: TGTGCCAGCAGCTTAGGGGTTGCAGGGAAGCAGCCCCAGCATTTT. Translating gives CASSLGVAGKQPQHF.